The clone carrying this T cell receptor beta chain was detected only a few times. The antigen is not known. V shed 6 bases, J shed 2 bases, and the junction held 5 bases outside the gene matches. The germline gives CDR1 MNHEY, CDR2 SMNVEV (reference sequence). The CDR3 consists of 15 residues. Each CDR3 protein gets one entry after TCRdb re-called the 5' RACE reads with MiXCR. Found here are a few hundred thousand distinct CDR3 sequences, approximately 12% of them singletons; the top ten hold 6.5% to 7%. The data were taken from a study of CD8 T cells in ankylosing spondylitis. Study-wide findings and caveats: Characteristic of ankylosing spondylitis blood, it appeared, was a TCR beta motif comprising fewer than 10 highly homologous variants.

Source material: blood, either unsorted or a sorted T cell fraction (not recorded which). V and J are TRBV27 and TRBJ2-2, with 8 positions matching TRBD2. The receptor was derived from a male donor with ankylosing spondylitis. As DNA, the CDR3 is TGTGCCAGCAGCCGGGGGGGGCTTAACACCGGGGAGCTGTTTTTT. This translates into CASSRGGLNTGELFF.